This passage covers 9 T cell receptor beta chains from one sample sequenced in a study of human T cells and chemical hapten exposure. In TCRdb, the RACE reads were re-called with MiXCR into one record per CDR3 protein. In the table there are some 340,000 distinct CDR3 sequences, around 7% of which are singletons. Time point specified: patch test 1, 2 weeks after DPC sensitization. Described treatment: therapeutic diphenylcyclopropenone sensitization with weekly scalp DPC. This specimen consisted of whole blood, obtained in connection with sensitization to the hapten diphenylcyclopropenone (DPC). The receptors shown here come from a woman aged 18-29 years with alopecia areata. Some clones in this sample may be carry-over from other donors' samples.

For this clonotype: An end of the junction differs from the germline gene, which may be a read error. The chain is built from TRBV6-5 and TRBJ2-5, with 7 bases matching TRBD2. This CDR3 spans 14 amino acids. The germline V gene has CDR1 MNHEY and CDR2 SVGAGI. CDR3 DNA: TGTGCCAGCTCTCTAGCGGCTCACCAAGATACCCAGTACTTC. Translating it yields CASSLAAHQDTQYF.

This clonotype has at least ten counts. The chain uses TRBV6-2 or TRBV6-3 and TRBJ2-7; 7 nucleotides align to TRBD2. The CDR3 consists of 15 residues. Germline CDR1 and CDR2: MNHEY and SVGEGT. The V gene end was trimmed by 2 bases and the J gene end by 0 bases; junction bases not matched to a gene: 4. The chain's CDR3 is CASSYAGVPSYEQYF. CDR3 nucleotides: TGTGCCAGCAGTTACGCGGGGGTCCCCTCCTACGAGCAGTACTTC.

The CDR3 DNA reads as TGCAGTGCTCGACAGGGGGGGAACTATGGCTACACCTTC. Protein product: CSARQGGNYGYTF. The chain employs TRBV20-1 and TRBJ1-2, with TRBD1 identical over 9 bases. The trim removed 5 bases at V and 2 bases at J, leaving 3 bases unmatched. Germline V gives CDR1 DFQATT, CDR2 SNEGSKA (reference sequence). The length of the CDR3 is 13 residues.

Comments on this clonotype: A much larger clone sits a single nucleotide away, making a read error possible. V and J are TRBV6-1 and TRBJ2-3, with D maybe TRBD1 (5 bases). The CDR3 runs to 14 residues. The germline V gene has CDR1 MNHNS and CDR2 SASEGT. Trimming shortened V by 6 bases and J by 0 bases, and 10 bases separated the two germline ends. CDR3 DNA sequence: TGTGCCAGCAGGCTGACAGCTAGCACAGATACGCAGTATTTT. Protein product: CASRLTASTDTQYF.

This rearrangement joins TRBV6-5 to TRBJ1-6; 7 bases are a match to TRBD1. This CDR3 spans 16 amino acids. Trimming cost V 6 bases and J 5 bases; bases outside gene matches: 10. Germline CDR1 and CDR2: MNHEY and SVGAGI. The CDR3 is CASSLPGTAHNSPLHF. CDR3 sequence (DNA): TGTGCCAGCAGCTTACCCGGGACAGCTCATAATTCACCCCTCCACTTT.

This clonotype was counted a few times. V is TRBV28 and J is TRBJ1-4; 11 positions match TRBD1. This CDR3 is built from 16 residues. Trimming cost V 2 bases and J 7 bases; bases outside gene matches: 6. Per the germline V gene, CDR1 is MDHEN and CDR2 is SYDVKM. CDR3 residues: CASSLPKGQGGEKLFF. For the CDR3, the DNA is TGTGCCAGCAGTTTACCGAAGGGACAGGGGGGTGAAAAACTGTTTTTT.

This clonotype has ten or more counts. The chain employs TRBV12-3 or TRBV12-4 and TRBJ1-1; D unclear. The V end lost 7 bases, the J end lost 1 base, and 10 bases lay between the germline ends. The CDR3 consists of 13 residues. The CDR3 DNA follows: TGTGCCAGCACCCTCCAAGGGAACACTGAAGCTTTCTTT. The encoded protein is CASTLQGNTEAFF.

The gene calls are TRBV12-3 or TRBV12-4 and TRBJ1-2; D gene ambiguous. Trimming took off 5 bases at V and 5 bases at J, with 12 bases between the two ends. The CDR3 has 13 amino acids. The CDR3, as DNA: TGTGCCAGCAGTCGGTCCGCCCCTTATGGCTACACCTTC. It codes for CASSRSAPYGYTF.

Ten or more counts support this clonotype. The V call is TRBV20-1, the J call TRBJ2-2; D not resolved. V lost 6 bases, J lost 8 bases, and 16 bases lay in between. The CDR3 sequence is 13 residues long. In germline, CDR1 is DFQATT, CDR2 SNEGSKA (reference sequence). This chain's CDR3 is CSARPFSKGELFF. The DNA for the CDR3 is TGCAGTGCCCGGCCATTTTCGAAGGGGGAGCTGTTTTTT.